These 30 T cell receptor delta chains were sequenced from one sample in a study of γδ T cells in repeated Plasmodium falciparum infection. With CATT, TCRdb re-called clones from the multiplex PCR reads. The sample includes around 82,000 delta-chain clones, more than 1.4% of them seen just once. Gammadelta T cells were flow-sorted from PBMC into Vgamma9/Vdelta2+ and Vdelta2-negative populations for bulk analysis. Material: gamma-delta T cells from blood. Receptors were obtained from a pool of human donors (malaria-infected and uninfected, not separated).

Notes on this clone: A far larger clone is one nucleotide away, so this likely arose from a read error. Other DNA sequences from this sample encode an identical CDR3 as well. This chain links TRDV1 with TRDJ1; the match to TRDD3 covers 8 bases. This CDR3 comprises 19 residues. Germline CDR1 is TSWWSYY and CDR2 is QGS. CDR3 coding DNA: TGTGCTCTTGGGGAACATTACGTCTCGGGGGATATTGATACCGATAAGCTCATCTTT. Residues: CALGEHYVSGDIDTDKLIF.

This clone has only a few counts. The TCRdb protein comes from a much larger clone and disagrees with this DNA's translation at residue 3, likely due to a read error; the protein given here is derived from the DNA. The chain employs TRDV2 and TRDJ1; no clear D gene. In the absence of a J gene in TCRdb, the DNA was matched to germline to assign it here. Germline values: CDR1 GEAIGNYY, CDR2 EKD. This CDR3 contains 15 residues. In DNA form, the CDR3 reads TGTGCCAGTGACACCGTGGTACCCGACACCGATAAACTCATCTTT. It codes for CASDTVVPDTDKLIF.

This clone was detected a few times. The TCRdb protein, from a much larger clone, departs from this DNA's translation at residue 20, likely by read error; the protein shown derives from the DNA. Written as DNA, the CDR3 is TGTGCTCTTGGGGAACCGCCTTTCCTGTACTGGGGGATACAAGGGTACACCGATAAACCCATCTTT. Its protein is CALGEPPFLYWGIQGYTDKPIF. Here the V gene is TRDV1, but the J gene went uncalled; TRDD3, the D gene given by the table, was not confirmed from the DNA. The CDR3 length is 22 residues. CDR1 TSWWSYY and CDR2 QGS come from the germline V gene.

This clone was counted many times. The chain recombines TRDV2 with TRDJ3, with TRDD3 identical over 8 bases. Looked up from germline, CDR1 is GEAIGNYY and CDR2 is EKD. Trimming at V came to 2 bases and at J to 0 bases, leaving 8 bases not matched to a gene. The CDR3 spans 19 residues. The CDR3 DNA follows: TGTGCCTGTGACAGTACTGGGGGCCCTAGCTCCTGGGACACCCGACAGATGTTTTTC. Translation: CACDSTGGPSSWDTRQMFF.

This clone turned up a few times. TCRdb attributes to this sequence the protein of a much larger clone, which differs from the DNA translation at residue 5; a read error is likely, and the protein displayed is translated from the DNA. This chain joins TRDV2 and TRDJ1; 8 nucleotides align to TRDD3. The J gene is absent in TCRdb and was assigned here via DNA matching to germline. The CDR3 is 15 residues long. Trimming removed 2 bases from V and 2 bases from J; junction bases left unmatched: 6. CDR1 and CDR2 (germline): GEAIGNYY, EKD. CDR3 sequence reads: CACDIGTGGTDKLIF. The CDR3 region has the DNA TGTGCCTGTGACATCGGTACTGGGGGGACCGATAAACTCATCTTT.

In the case of this clone: It is likely a read error: a sequence one base away is far more abundant. The identical CDR3 is also encoded by other nucleotide sequences in the sample. There is no J gene call, but TRDV1 is given as the V gene; the D segment call TRDD3 is taken from the table without a DNA check. In germline, CDR1 is TSWWSYY, CDR2 QGS. CDR3 length: 23 residues. The chain's CDR3 is CALGSSSYIGLGAGGYVRDKLIF. The DNA for the CDR3 is TGTGCTCTTGGGTCTTCTTCCTACATAGGGTTGGGGGCTGGGGGATACGTCCGCGATAAACTCATCTTC.

On this clone: The TCRdb protein comes from a much larger clone and disagrees with this DNA's translation at residue 7, likely due to a read error; the protein given here is derived from the DNA. This sequence joins TRDV3 and TRDJ1, with D perhaps TRDD2 (6 bases). TCRdb leaves out the J gene; it was filled in here by matching the DNA to germline. V gave up 4 bases and J gave up 6 bases, with 27 bases separating them. This CDR3 region has 16 residues. The V gene's germline CDR1 is TVYSNPD and CDR2 GDNSRS (reference sequence). The CDR3 nucleotides read TGTGCCTCTCCTACGGCCTCGGAGATAGGCTGGCATAAACTCATCTTT. Residues: CASPTASEIGWHKLIF.

This clone was observed a handful of times. The protein held in TCRdb is that of a much larger clone and does not match this DNA's translation at residue 5, likely because of a read error; the protein shown is translated from the DNA. This chain uses TRDV2 with TRDJ3, with TRDD3 matching over 7 bases. Germline CDR1 is GEAIGNYY and CDR2 is EKD. The junction had 15 bases not matched to a gene; V was cut back by 2 bases and J by 0 bases. There are 21 residues in the CDR3. CDR3 DNA: TGTGCCTGTGACATGGTACTGGGGTCACCTCCTAGCTCCTGGGACACCCGACAGATGTTTTTC. It specifies CACDMVLGSPPSSWDTRQMFF.

There are a few counts of this clone. This likely traces to a read error, being one base from a far larger clone. Other DNA variants within this sample encode the same CDR3. J is TRDJ1 and V is TRDV1, with TRDD3 matching 9 bases. Germline CDR1 TSWWSYY, CDR2 QGS. This CDR3 region has 22 residues. CDR3: CALGEWLPTPGGFRGDTDKLIF. The CDR3 DNA follows: TGTGCTCTTGGGGAATGGCTCCCAACCCCTGGGGGATTTAGGGGAGACACCGATAAGCTCATCTTT.

The gene calls are TRDV1 and TRDJ1; D is perhaps TRDD3 (9 bases). No J segment appears in TCRdb, so it was assigned here by matching the sequence to germline. V lost 4 bases, J lost 0 bases, and 24 bases lay in between. The V gene's germline CDR1 is TSWWSYY and CDR2 QGS. The CDR3 covers 19 residues. Here the CDR3 DNA reads TGTGCTCTTGGGGGCCACTTCCTACGGGGATACGGGTACACCGATAAACTCATCTTT. This translates into CALGGHFLRGYGYTDKLIF.

As to this clone: TCRdb's protein for this DNA is that of a much larger clone and differs from the translation at residue 4, likely a read error; the protein shown is the DNA translation. V and J are TRDV1 and TRDJ1, with 9 positions matching TRDD2. In the absence of a J gene in TCRdb, the DNA was matched to germline to assign it here. CDR1 and CDR2 from the germline V gene are TSWWSYY and QGS. CDR3 length equals 21 residues. CDR3 residues: CALVEKAFLHLVLLHTDKLIF. The CDR3 region has the DNA TGTGCTCTTGTGGAAAAGGCCTTCCTACACCTAGTACTCCTTCACACCGATAAACTCATCTTT.

Note on this clone: The TCRdb record carries a much larger clone's protein, which differs from this DNA's translation at residue 5; a read error is the likely cause, and the protein listed here is the DNA translation. The chain has TRDV2 and TRDJ1, with a weak D call TRDD3 (6 bases). No J gene is reported in TCRdb; it was inferred here by comparing the DNA with germline. Germline loops: CDR1 GEAIGNYY, CDR2 EKD. The CDR3 totals 15 residues. V lost 3 bases, J lost 0 bases, and 13 bases lay in between. The CDR3 coding sequence is TGTGCCTGTGACTGCGTGATGGGGGACACCGATAAACTCATCTTT. Translation gives CACDCVMGDTDKLIF.

This clone was counted many times. A read error is likely here: a far larger clone is one base away. The identical CDR3 is also encoded by other nucleotide sequences in the sample. CDR3 sequence: CAFLAPGTDKLIF. CDR3 DNA sequence: TGTGCCTTCCTAGCCCCCGGGACCGATAAACTCATCTTT. This rearrangement joins TRDV3 to TRDJ1, with D uncertain. Between the trimmed V and J ends, which lost 3 bases and 2 bases, there was a span of 13 bases. Germline-derived CDR1 and CDR2 are TVYSNPD and GDNSRS (reference sequence). The CDR3 totals 13 residues. Full variable domain (missing parts from reference TRDV3 and TRDJ1): CDKVTQSSPDQTVASGSEVVLLCTYDTVYSNPDLFWYRIRPDYSFQFVFYGDNSRSEGADFTQGRFSVKHILTQKAFHLVISPVRTEDSATYYCAFLAPGTDKLIFGKGTRVTVEP.

With regard to this clone: The amino acid sequence in TCRdb belongs to a much larger clone and departs from this DNA's translation at residue 19, likely a sequencing read error; the sequence shown is translated from the DNA. The rearrangement uses TRDV3 and TRDJ1; TRDD2 is a possible D gene (7 bases). Germline CDR1 and CDR2: TVYSNPD and GDNSRS (reference sequence). The CDR3 totals 21 residues. The CDR3 loop is CAFGPLSYGALLGPNTDKPIF. The CDR3 bases are TGTGCCTTCGGTCCCCTTTCCTACGGAGCCCTACTGGGACCTAACACCGATAAACCCATCTTT.

This clone was found a few times. The protein that TCRdb holds for this DNA derives from a much larger clone and differs from the translated DNA at residue 10, which likely indicates a read error; the protein shown here is translated from the DNA. V and J are TRDV3 and TRDJ1; a weak D match, TRDD2 (6 bases). TCRdb leaves out the J gene; it was filled in here by matching the DNA to germline. Per the germline V gene, CDR1 is TVYSNPD and CDR2 is GDNSRS (reference sequence). V lost 4 bases, J lost 3 bases, and 21 bases lay in between. The CDR3 loop spans 15 amino acids. CDR3 residues: CASSFAGKNADKLIF. In DNA, the CDR3 is TGTGCCTCTTCCTTCGCGGGGAAAAACGCCGATAAACTCATCTTT.

This clone was counted a few times. The protein that TCRdb holds for this DNA derives from a much larger clone and differs from the translated DNA at residue 8, which likely indicates a read error; the protein shown here is translated from the DNA. The chain employs TRDV1 and TRDJ1; weak D call: TRDD3 (6 bases). The CDR3 has 16 amino acids. Looked up from germline, CDR1 is TSWWSYY and CDR2 is QGS. V lost 0 bases and J lost 4, with 15 bases in between. CDR3 DNA: TGTGCTCTTGGGGAACTAGGACGCCGGGGGAGCGATAAACTCATCTTT. Amino acid sequence: CALGELGRRGSDKLIF.

Note on this clone: TCRdb lists the protein of a much larger clone for this DNA, which differs at residue 15, so this is likely a read error; the protein given here is translated from the DNA itself. V usage is TRDV1 and J usage is TRDJ2; a weak D match, TRDD3 (7 bases). The CDR3 runs 20 residues. Trimming pared 5 bases from V and 7 bases from J, leaving 32 bases between. Germline V CDR1 and CDR2: TSWWSYY, QGS. The CDR3 loop reads CALGLPPLPGIWSLIAQLFF. CDR3 bases: TGTGCTCTTGGGCTCCCCCCCCTTCCGGGGATATGGAGCCTTATAGCACAACTCTTCTTT.

A remark on this clone: A much larger clone lies one base from this, so it may be a read error. The V gene call is TRDV1, and the J gene call is absent; the D call in the table, TRDD3, was not verified against the DNA. Germline CDR1 TSWWSYY, CDR2 QGS. The CDR3 is 21 residues long. This chain's CDR3 is CALGELKGYWGIRNRADKLIF. The CDR3 region has the DNA TGTGCTCTTGGGGAACTCAAAGGGTACTGGGGGATACGGAATAGAGCCGATAAACTCATATTT.

In the case of this clone: A read error likely explains this, since a far larger clone differs by one base. The identical CDR3 is also encoded by other nucleotide sequences in the sample. This chain joins TRDV2 and TRDJ1, with D possibly being TRDD3 (6 bases). Because TCRdb records no J gene, it was assigned here through a match of the DNA to germline. This CDR3 comprises 19 residues. Between the trimmed V and J ends, which lost 3 bases and 0 bases, there was a span of 25 bases. Per the germline V gene, CDR1 is GEAIGNYY and CDR2 is EKD. CDR3 bases: TGTGCCTGTGACGATTTACTGGGAGATACGCCCGCGTACACCGATAAACTCATCTTT. Amino acid sequence: CACDDLLGDTPAYTDKLIF.

This clone was counted a few times. The TCRdb protein comes from a much larger clone and disagrees with this DNA's translation at residue 14, likely due to a read error; the protein given here is derived from the DNA. The chain has TRDV2 and TRDJ1, with 9 positions matching TRDD3. The J gene is absent in TCRdb and was assigned here via DNA matching to germline. V lost 1 base to trimming and J lost 3 bases; unmatched junction nucleotides: 17. The CDR3 covers 19 residues. Germline CDR1 is GEAIGNYY and CDR2 is EKD. CDR3 amino acids: CACDTYSVLGDRSADKLIF. CDR3 in DNA: TGTGCCTGTGACACATACAGCGTACTGGGGGACCGGAGCGCCGATAAACTCATCTTT.

As for this clone: A read error may explain this, as a much larger clone is one base away. The CDR3 DNA reads as TGTGCTCTTGGGATTCCAATCCTACGCGCGGTGGTCTGGGAATACGCCGATAAACTCATCTTT. As protein: CALGIPILRAVVWEYADKLIF. J is TRDJ1 and V is TRDV1; weak D call: TRDD2 (6 bases). The CDR3 sequence is 21 residues long. Germline V gene lookup returns CDR1 TSWWSYY and CDR2 QGS. The V end lost 5 bases, the J end lost 3 bases, and 34 bases lay between the germline ends.

As for this clone: The TCRdb record carries a much larger clone's protein, which differs from this DNA's translation at residue 7; a read error is the likely cause, and the protein listed here is the DNA translation. The chain recombines TRDV1 with TRDJ1; 12 positions agree with TRDD3. Germline assignment: CDR1 TSWWSYY and CDR2 QGS. The CDR3 spans 22 residues. CDR3 coding DNA: TGTGCTCTTGGGGAATGGCCATGGGTGGATATGACTGGGGGATACCCCACCCATAAACTCATCTTT. Translated: CALGEWPWVDMTGGYPTHKLIF.

This clone was found a few times. TCRdb assigns this DNA the protein of a much larger clone, which departs from its translation at residue 7; this likely reflects a read error, and the protein shown comes from translating the DNA. The V call is TRDV3, the J call TRDJ1; 8 bases fit TRDD3. The V gene end was trimmed by 2 bases and the J gene end by 0 bases; junction bases not matched to a gene: 11. Germline V lookup: CDR1 TVYSNPD, CDR2 GDNSRS (reference sequence). CDR3 length: 16 amino acids. CDR3 sequence reads: CAFGGISIWYTDKLIF. CDR3 bases: TGTGCCTTTGGGGGGATATCGATCTGGTACACCGATAAACTCATCTTT. Full variable domain (rest looked up from reference TRDV3 and TRDJ1): CDKVTQSSPDQTVASGSEVVLLCTYDTVYSNPDLFWYRIRPDYSFQFVFYGDNSRSEGADFTQGRFSVKHILTQKAFHLVISPVRTEDSATYYCAFGGISIWYTDKLIFGKGTRVTVEP.

As for this clone: TCRdb's protein for this DNA is that of a much larger clone and differs from the translation at residue 11, likely a read error; the protein shown is the DNA translation. CDR3 nucleotide sequence: TGTGCCTGTCATACGGTTACCATCTCTGGCGCCGATAAACTCATCTTT. This sequence encodes CACHTVTISGADKLIF. This chain connects TRDV2 to TRDJ1; D is possibly TRDD3 (5 bases). TCRdb supplies no J gene; here it was assigned by aligning the nucleotide sequence to germline. Germline-derived CDR1 and CDR2 are GEAIGNYY and EKD. Deletions cut 6 bases from V and 3 bases from J, with 22 bases between. This CDR3 comprises 16 residues.

Worth noting for this clone: The protein recorded in TCRdb matches a much larger clone and deviates from this DNA's translation at residue 3, suggesting a read error; the protein here is obtained by translating the DNA. The rearrangement uses TRDV2 and TRDJ2; 10 bases agree with TRDD3. TCRdb supplies no J gene; here it was assigned by aligning the nucleotide sequence to germline. From germline, CDR1 is GEAIGNYY and CDR2 EKD. CDR3 length: 15 residues. CDR3 region: CARDSILGDTAQLFF. The CDR3, as DNA: TGTGCCCGTGACTCCATACTGGGGGATACAGCACAACTCTTCTTT.

The table lists this clone with a few counts. A far more abundant clone sits one base away, making this likely a read error. Distinct nucleotide sequences in the sample also encode this CDR3. V and J are TRDV2 and TRDJ1; TRDD3 might be the D (6 bases). TCRdb records no J gene; here it was assigned by comparing the DNA to germline. Germline loops: CDR1 GEAIGNYY, CDR2 EKD. The CDR3 is made up of 16 amino acids. CDR3 sequence reads: CACDTVGASNTDKLIF. CDR3 bases: TGCGCCTGTGACACCGTGGGGGCTTCTAACACCGATAAACTCATCTTT.

In this sample, this clone turned up a few times. The protein TCRdb gives is from a much larger clone and does not agree with this DNA's translation at residue 3, likely a read error; the protein shown here comes from the DNA. The V call is TRDV2, the J call TRDJ3; no reliable D call. TCRdb is silent on the J gene; assignment here came from matching the DNA to germline. This CDR3 region has 19 residues. The germline V gene encodes CDR1 GEAIGNYY and CDR2 EKD. CDR3 bases: TGTGCCCGTGACACCCCACCCCACAACAGCTCCTGGGACACCCGACAGATGTTTTTC. It codes for CARDTPPHNSSWDTRQMFF.

This clone was recorded a few times. A far bigger clonotype differs at one base, so this is likely a read error. The J gene is TRDJ1, the V gene TRDV1, with 7 bases lining up with TRDD3. TCRdb gives no J gene; it was assigned here by matching the DNA to germline. Germline lookup yields CDR1 TSWWSYY and CDR2 QGS. This CDR3 is built from 20 residues. CDR3 sequence reads: CALGERSNCYWGPLPDKLIF. For the CDR3, the DNA is TGCGCTCTTGGGGAGCGTTCTAATTGTTACTGGGGACCTCTGCCCGATAAACTCATCTTT.

As regards this clone: A far larger clone is just one base off, so this is likely a read error. This specimen includes other DNA sequences encoding the same CDR3. Called V gene: TRDV1; the J gene was not called. The CDR3 runs to 22 residues. Germline values: CDR1 TSWWSYY, CDR2 QGS. Here the CDR3 reads CALGLLYSHALAVLKYTDKLIF. CDR3 DNA sequence: TGTGCTCTTGGGCTTTTATACTCACACGCTCTTGCAGTTTTAAAGTACACCGATAAACTCATCTTC.

Comment on this clone: This DNA's translation and the protein TCRdb lists, from a much larger clone, do not match at residue 11, likely due to a read error; the protein shown is translated from the DNA. For the CDR3, the DNA is TGTGCTCTTGGGGAGGGGCCGTTCCTTCTTAGTGATAAACTCATCTTT. Amino acids: CALGEGPFLLSDKLIF. The chain is built from TRDV1 and TRDJ1; D might be TRDD2 (5 bases). No J gene is reported in TCRdb; it was inferred here by comparing the DNA with germline. With 3 bases removed from V and 5 bases from J, the gap between germline ends came to 19 bases. The CDR3 runs to 16 residues. In germline, CDR1 is TSWWSYY, CDR2 QGS.